This TCR beta chain was retrieved from a study of OX40 agonist ivuxolimab in advanced cancers. Study summary: Given to patients was ivuxolimab, an agonistic anti-OX40 (CD134) antibody. Among those enrolled, mean age was about 63 years (range roughly 20 to 85) and 82.7% were male.

The table came from immunoSEQ multiplex PCR; TCRdb's copy has only in-frame clones and leaves some out. The table shows 45,000 to 55,000 clones, with roughly four fifths occurring only once. Germline CDR1 and CDR2: SGHRS and YFSETQ. Trimming took 4 bases from V and 4 from J; bases not matched to a gene: 8. This CDR3 is 16 amino acids long. The sequence derives from an adult with an advanced solid tumor such as melanoma, head and neck, liver or kidney cancer. This rearrangement joins TRBV5-1 to TRBJ2-3, with 11 bases fitting TRBD2. Sequenced material: CD4+ or CD8+ T cells sorted from blood, taken in a trial of the OX40 agonist ivuxolimab. CDR3 sequence: CASSLLTSGAPDTQYF. For the CDR3, the DNA is TGCGCCAGCAGCCTACTGACTAGCGGGGCGCCAGATACGCAGTATTTT.